Listed below are T cell receptor beta chains from one sample, sequenced in a study of post-analysis software for immune sequencing data. TCRdb independently ran MiXCR on the PCR reads; one entry per CDR3 protein. The table includes about 260,000 distinct CDR3 sequences, about 38% detected once. Material for sequencing was blood. Receptors originate from a girl between 5 and 17 years old with multiple sclerosis. Each CDR3 is given with its conserved first and last residue. Fields, in order: J gene, V gene, clone size, D gene, CDR3 DNA, CDR3 protein. The D gene is left open where the match is weak. Part of the rows lack a size; the others show once, few, many or a class for expanded clones.

j_gene: TRBJ1-1
v_gene: TRBV7-3
abundance: many
d_gene: TRBD1
CDR3nt: TGTGCCAGCAGCTCCGGACAGGGCGTTAAAGCTTTCTTT
CDR3aa: CASSSGQGVKAFF

j_gene: TRBJ2-1
v_gene: TRBV12-3/TRBV12-4
abundance: many
d_gene: TRBD2
CDR3nt: TGTGCCAGCAGTTGGACTAGCGGGACCGATGAGCAGTTCTTC
CDR3aa: CASSWTSGTDEQFF

j_gene: TRBJ2-1
v_gene: TRBV20-1
abundance: -
d_gene: TRBD2
CDR3nt: TGCAGTGCTAGAGATTCTAGCGGGGGGGCTCGCCATGAGCAGTTCTTC
CDR3aa: CSARDSSGGARHEQFF

j_gene: TRBJ2-3
v_gene: TRBV10-3
abundance: -
d_gene: -
CDR3nt: TGTGCCATCAGCTGGGGAGTGAGGGTTACAGATACGCAGTATTTT
CDR3aa: CAISWGVRVTDTQYF

j_gene: TRBJ2-2
v_gene: TRBV4-2
abundance: few
d_gene: TRBD2
CDR3nt: TGTGCCAGCAGCCAAGAGAGCGGGAGAGGGAGCACCGGGGAGCTGTTTTTT
CDR3aa: CASSQESGRGSTGELFF

j_gene: TRBJ1-2
v_gene: TRBV20-1
abundance: many
d_gene: -
CDR3nt: TGCAGTGCTAGAGCCGCAGGCGGTAATGGCTACACCTTC
CDR3aa: CSARAAGGNGYTF

j_gene: TRBJ2-5
v_gene: TRBV20-1
abundance: -
d_gene: TRBD2
CDR3nt: TGCAGTTCGCGGGGGACCCAAGAGACCCAGTACTTC
CDR3aa: CSSRGTQETQYF

j_gene: TRBJ2-3
v_gene: TRBV29-1
abundance: many
d_gene: -
CDR3nt: TGCAGCGCCCGACAGGACAACACAGATACGCAGTATTTT
CDR3aa: CSARQDNTDTQYF

j_gene: TRBJ2-5
v_gene: TRBV5-1
abundance: -
d_gene: TRBD2
CDR3nt: TGCGCCAGCAGCCCTAGCGGGGGGGCCGGAGGGACCCAGTACTTC
CDR3aa: CASSPSGGAGGTQYF

j_gene: TRBJ2-3
v_gene: TRBV12-3/TRBV12-4
abundance: -
d_gene: TRBD2
CDR3nt: TGTGCCAGCAGGGCGGGAACTAGCGGGGGGGCTAGCACAGATACGCAGTATTTT
CDR3aa: CASRAGTSGGASTDTQYF

j_gene: TRBJ2-5
v_gene: TRBV5-4
abundance: many
d_gene: TRBD2
CDR3nt: TGTGCCAGCAGCCAGTCCGCACTAGCGAGCGAGACCCAGTACTTC
CDR3aa: CASSQSALASETQYF

j_gene: TRBJ2-7
v_gene: TRBV7-2
abundance: -
d_gene: -
CDR3nt: TGTGCCAGCAGCTTAAATAGGCAGGGTCCCTACGAGCAGTACTTC
CDR3aa: CASSLNRQGPYEQYF

j_gene: TRBJ1-1
v_gene: TRBV20-1
abundance: few
d_gene: TRBD1
CDR3nt: TGCAGTGCTAGAGAGGGTAGACAGGGGCGGACTGAAGCTTTCTTT
CDR3aa: CSAREGRQGRTEAFF

j_gene: TRBJ1-2
v_gene: TRBV3-1
abundance: -
d_gene: -
CDR3nt: TGTGCCTTAATAGGCGGGGAAGACGACTATGGCTACACCTTC
CDR3aa: CALIGGEDDYGYTF

j_gene: TRBJ2-3
v_gene: TRBV5-1
abundance: many
d_gene: -
CDR3nt: TGCGCCAGCAGCTTATTAACACCCACAGATACGCAGTATTTT
CDR3aa: CASSLLTPTDTQYF

j_gene: TRBJ2-4
v_gene: TRBV6-1
abundance: -
d_gene: -
CDR3nt: TGTGCCAGCTCAGCCACCTCGGTGGCCAAAAACATTCAGTACTTC
CDR3aa: CASSATSVAKNIQYF

j_gene: TRBJ2-7
v_gene: TRBV28
abundance: many
d_gene: TRBD2
CDR3nt: TGTGCCAGCAGCTCTAGCGGTTCCAGCTCCTACGAGCAGTACTTC
CDR3aa: CASSSSGSSSYEQYF

j_gene: TRBJ2-3
v_gene: TRBV29-1
abundance: medium-sized
d_gene: TRBD2
CDR3nt: TGCAGCGTTCTTCTAGCGGGGGGGTTCACAGATACGCAGTATTTT
CDR3aa: CSVLLAGGFTDTQYF

j_gene: TRBJ2-5
v_gene: TRBV5-1
abundance: many
d_gene: -
CDR3nt: TGCGCCAGCAGCTTGGCCACGCTTCAAGAGACCCAGTACTTC
CDR3aa: CASSLATLQETQYF

j_gene: TRBJ2-6
v_gene: TRBV24-1
abundance: many
d_gene: TRBD1
CDR3nt: TGTGCCACCAGTGGTATGACAGGGCAGGGGGCCAACGTCCTGACTTTC
CDR3aa: CATSGMTGQGANVLTF

j_gene: TRBJ2-5
v_gene: TRBV7-6
abundance: many
d_gene: TRBD2
CDR3nt: TGTGCCAGCAGCTTACTGCGGGAGCGGGGGGAGACCCAGTACTTC
CDR3aa: CASSLLRERGETQYF

j_gene: TRBJ1-4
v_gene: TRBV6-5
abundance: many
d_gene: -
CDR3nt: TGTGCCAGCAGTTCTGGCGGGGAAAAACTGTTTTTT
CDR3aa: CASSSGGEKLFF

j_gene: TRBJ1-2
v_gene: TRBV5-5
abundance: many
d_gene: -
CDR3nt: TGTGCCAGCAGCTTGGCGGGGGGTAACTATGGCTACACCTTC
CDR3aa: CASSLAGGNYGYTF

j_gene: TRBJ2-2
v_gene: TRBV5-1
abundance: -
d_gene: TRBD1
CDR3nt: TGCGCCAGCAGCTGGACAGGGGACACCAGCACCGGGGAGCTGTTTTTT
CDR3aa: CASSWTGDTSTGELFF

j_gene: TRBJ1-4
v_gene: TRBV7-2
abundance: -
d_gene: -
CDR3nt: TGTGCCAGCAGCTTAGCGTGGGGCGGAAATGAAAAACTGTTTTTT
CDR3aa: CASSLAWGGNEKLFF

j_gene: TRBJ2-3
v_gene: TRBV20-1
abundance: many
d_gene: TRBD2
CDR3nt: TGCAGTGGTCGGCTAGCGGGGGACGGCACAGATACGCAGTATTTT
CDR3aa: CSGRLAGDGTDTQYF

j_gene: TRBJ1-2
v_gene: TRBV5-5
abundance: -
d_gene: -
CDR3nt: TGTGCCAGCAGCTTGGGTGACAGGCAGACGGACTATGGCTACACCTTC
CDR3aa: CASSLGDRQTDYGYTF

j_gene: TRBJ2-2
v_gene: TRBV29-1
abundance: -
d_gene: -
CDR3nt: TGCAGCGTTGGGGGACTCCGCCTCTCCGGGGAGCTGTTTTTT
CDR3aa: CSVGGLRLSGELFF

j_gene: TRBJ2-3
v_gene: TRBV5-1
abundance: -
d_gene: -
CDR3nt: TGCGCCAGCACGACGTCCTGGGGAGATACGCAGTATTTT
CDR3aa: CASTTSWGDTQYF

j_gene: TRBJ2-7
v_gene: TRBV7-2
abundance: -
d_gene: -
CDR3nt: TGTGCCAGCAACGTCAGGGTCAATGAGCAGTACTTC
CDR3aa: CASNVRVNEQYF

j_gene: TRBJ2-1
v_gene: TRBV27
abundance: many
d_gene: TRBD2
CDR3nt: TGTGCCAGCAGTTGGGGATACGGGGGGGGCGACAATGAGCAGTTCTTC
CDR3aa: CASSWGYGGGDNEQFF

j_gene: TRBJ1-4
v_gene: TRBV6-6
abundance: many
d_gene: -
CDR3nt: TGTGCCAGCAGGGACCGGGGATACGGTGAAAAACTGTTTTTT
CDR3aa: CASRDRGYGEKLFF

j_gene: TRBJ2-2
v_gene: TRBV6-1
abundance: -
d_gene: -
CDR3nt: TGTGCCGGCAGGACCCCCGGGGAGCTGTTTTTT
CDR3aa: CAGRTPGELFF

j_gene: TRBJ2-7
v_gene: TRBV20-1
abundance: -
d_gene: -
CDR3nt: TGCAGTGCTAGGGATCCACGACAGGATTACGAGCAGTACTTC
CDR3aa: CSARDPRQDYEQYF

j_gene: TRBJ2-1
v_gene: TRBV25-1
abundance: -
d_gene: TRBD1
CDR3nt: TGTGCCAGCAGTGAGACAGGGGCCCTCCACAATGAGCAGTTCTTC
CDR3aa: CASSETGALHNEQFF

j_gene: TRBJ2-1
v_gene: TRBV6-5
abundance: few
d_gene: TRBD2
CDR3nt: TGTGCCAGCAGTAACCTAGCGGACTTTAACAATGAGCAGTTCTTC
CDR3aa: CASSNLADFNNEQFF

j_gene: TRBJ1-1
v_gene: TRBV12-3/TRBV12-4
abundance: many
d_gene: -
CDR3nt: TGTGCCAGCAGTTTGGGCCCAGTGGGCACTGAAGCTTTCTTT
CDR3aa: CASSLGPVGTEAFF

j_gene: TRBJ2-2
v_gene: TRBV10-3
abundance: -
d_gene: TRBD1
CDR3nt: TGTGCCATCAGGTCGACCCAGGGGGTCGGGGAGCTGTTTTTT
CDR3aa: CAIRSTQGVGELFF

j_gene: TRBJ2-1
v_gene: TRBV7-2
abundance: few
d_gene: -
CDR3nt: TGTGCCAGCAGCAGGAGGGGGGCAATGGGCAATGAGCAGTTCTTC
CDR3aa: CASSRRGAMGNEQFF

j_gene: TRBJ1-1
v_gene: TRBV4-2
abundance: many
d_gene: -
CDR3nt: TGTGCCAGCAGCCAAGATCGGAGAGCTGAAGCTTTCTTT
CDR3aa: CASSQDRRAEAFF

j_gene: TRBJ1-6
v_gene: TRBV4-1
abundance: -
d_gene: -
CDR3nt: TGCGCCAGCAGCCTAGCCCAGGGATCCCTCCACTTT
CDR3aa: CASSLAQGSLHF

j_gene: TRBJ2-3
v_gene: TRBV20-1
abundance: -
d_gene: TRBD1
CDR3nt: TGCAGTGCTGGCAACCAGGGGGCAGATACGCAGTATTTT
CDR3aa: CSAGNQGADTQYF

j_gene: TRBJ2-3
v_gene: TRBV6-4
abundance: many
d_gene: -
CDR3nt: TGTGCCAGCAGTGACTCGAGCACAGCCACAGATACGCAGTATTTT
CDR3aa: CASSDSSTATDTQYF

j_gene: TRBJ1-6
v_gene: TRBV4-1
abundance: many
d_gene: TRBD1
CDR3nt: TGCGCCAGCAGCCAAGAGGGACAGGGAGCTTCACCCCTCCACTTT
CDR3aa: CASSQEGQGASPLHF

j_gene: TRBJ1-1
v_gene: TRBV20-1
abundance: -
d_gene: -
CDR3nt: TGCAGTGCTAGTGAGGGCTCGAACACTGAAGCTTTCTTT
CDR3aa: CSASEGSNTEAFF

j_gene: TRBJ1-1
v_gene: TRBV6-5
abundance: few
d_gene: TRBD1
CDR3nt: TGTGCCAGCGGACAGGGTACAACTGAAGCTTTCTTT
CDR3aa: CASGQGTTEAFF

j_gene: TRBJ2-1
v_gene: TRBV6-5
abundance: many
d_gene: TRBD1
CDR3nt: TGTGCCAGCAGATTCCCCGGGACAGATTCCAATGAGCAGTTCTTC
CDR3aa: CASRFPGTDSNEQFF

j_gene: TRBJ1-5
v_gene: TRBV7-2
abundance: -
d_gene: TRBD1
CDR3nt: TGTGCCAGCAGCACACCTACCGGGACAGGGGGCCTCAATCAGCCCCAGCATTTT
CDR3aa: CASSTPTGTGGLNQPQHF

j_gene: TRBJ1-1
v_gene: TRBV9
abundance: -
d_gene: TRBD1
CDR3nt: TGTGCCAGCAGCGTAGCCGGACAGGTCGGGGAAGCTTTCTTT
CDR3aa: CASSVAGQVGEAFF

j_gene: TRBJ1-5
v_gene: TRBV7-6
abundance: -
d_gene: TRBD1
CDR3nt: TGTGCCTCACAGGCCGGGACAGGGTCACAACTGGGTCAGCCCCAGCATTTT
CDR3aa: CASQAGTGSQLGQPQHF

j_gene: TRBJ1-2
v_gene: TRBV7-2
abundance: -
d_gene: -
CDR3nt: TGTGCCAGCAGCCCCCATTCGGGCAATAACTATGGCTACACCTTC
CDR3aa: CASSPHSGNNYGYTF

j_gene: TRBJ2-2
v_gene: TRBV7-2
abundance: few
d_gene: TRBD1
CDR3nt: TGTGCCAGCAGCTTAGTGTCAACGTCGAGGGACAGCGCGAACACCGGGGAGCTGTTTTTT
CDR3aa: CASSLVSTSRDSANTGELFF

j_gene: TRBJ2-7
v_gene: TRBV24-1
abundance: -
d_gene: TRBD1
CDR3nt: TGTGCCACCAGTGATGCGGACAGGTCGGGCTCCTACGAGCAGTACTTC
CDR3aa: CATSDADRSGSYEQYF

j_gene: TRBJ1-2
v_gene: TRBV12-3/TRBV12-4
abundance: -
d_gene: -
CDR3nt: TGTGCCAGCAGTCCCACTCCTGGGGGGAGCTATGGCTACACCTTC
CDR3aa: CASSPTPGGSYGYTF

j_gene: TRBJ1-2
v_gene: TRBV4-1
abundance: many
d_gene: -
CDR3nt: TGCGCCAGCAGCCAAGAGGGGATCGCCGAATTGGGGAGCCGCGGCTACACCTTC
CDR3aa: CASSQEGIAELGSRGYTF

j_gene: TRBJ2-1
v_gene: TRBV9
abundance: many
d_gene: TRBD2
CDR3nt: TGTGCCAGCAGCGTACTAGCGGTGAGCAATGAGCAGTTCTTC
CDR3aa: CASSVLAVSNEQFF

j_gene: TRBJ2-3
v_gene: TRBV7-6
abundance: few
d_gene: -
CDR3nt: TGTGCCAGCAGCTTACGCTGGGACGGTGGGACAGATACGCAGTATTTT
CDR3aa: CASSLRWDGGTDTQYF

j_gene: TRBJ2-3
v_gene: TRBV20-1
abundance: many
d_gene: -
CDR3nt: TGCAGTGCTAGAGTGGGGGTGGGCACAGATACGCAGTATTTT
CDR3aa: CSARVGVGTDTQYF

j_gene: TRBJ2-5
v_gene: TRBV7-9
abundance: many
d_gene: -
CDR3nt: TGTGCCAGCAGGGCGAGAGAGACCCAGTACTTC
CDR3aa: CASRARETQYF

j_gene: TRBJ2-5
v_gene: TRBV27
abundance: -
d_gene: TRBD1
CDR3nt: TGTGCCAGCAGTCCGGGACAGCTTGGGGAGACCCAGTACTTC
CDR3aa: CASSPGQLGETQYF